The 5 T cell receptor beta chains presented below share a single source sample, sequenced in a study of identical twins. MiXCR was run by TCRdb on the 5' RACE reads, yielding one entry per CDR3 protein. Here the sample spans 200,000 to 300,000 distinct CDR3 sequences, 10% to 15% being singletons. This same sample was also taken into another study, of yellow fever vaccine responses in identical twins.

Input material: memory (CD45RO+) T cells sorted from blood. The origin of the receptors is a woman younger than 35 in good health.

The chain carries TRBV2 and TRBJ2-1, with 9 bases lining up with TRBD2. Per the germline V gene, CDR1 is SNHLY and CDR2 is FYNNEI. This CDR3 is 13 amino acids long. The junction had 3 bases not matched to a gene; V was cut back by 5 bases and J by 7 bases. The CDR3 bases are TGTGCCAGCAGTAGCGGGGGGTTAAATGAGCAGTTCTTC. This translates into CASSSGGLNEQFF.

In this sample, this clonotype turned up many times. The chain carries TRBV6-4 and TRBJ2-1, with TRBD1 matching over 9 bases. After removal of 4 bases from V and 2 bases from J, the junction contained 3 bases not matched to a gene. Germline loops: CDR1 MRHNA, CDR2 SNTAGT. The CDR3 has 15 residues. The CDR3 DNA sequence: TGTGCCAGCAGTGCCGGACAGGGGCCCTACAATGAGCAGTTCTTC. It codes for CASSAGQGPYNEQFF.

This clonotype showed up many times. This chain connects TRBV20-1 to TRBJ2-5, with 8 bases that match TRBD2. The CDR3 contains 13 residues. The germline V gene has CDR1 DFQATT and CDR2 SNEGSKA (reference sequence). The CDR3 loop reads CSISGNDRKTQYF. The CDR3 nucleotides are TGCAGCATTAGCGGGAACGATCGAAAGACCCAGTACTTC.

This clonotype was detected many times. Here the CDR3 reads CASSRGVDTQYF. CDR3 DNA sequence: TGTGCCAGCAGTCGAGGGGTAGATACGCAGTATTTT. The gene calls are TRBV7-2 and TRBJ2-3; either TRBD1 or TRBD2 may supply D (5 bases each). Germline loops: CDR1 SGHTA, CDR2 FQGNSA. This CDR3 comprises 12 residues. Deletions cut 6 bases from V and 5 bases from J, with 9 bases between.

This clonotype appeared many times. V gene TRBV6-5 combines with J gene TRBJ1-2; D unclear. Between the trimmed V and J ends, which lost 4 bases and 4 bases, there was a span of 4 bases. Germline V CDR1 and CDR2: MNHEY, SVGAGI. This CDR3 is built from 11 residues. CDR3 coding DNA: TGTGCCAGCAGTTCGCGCTATGGCTACACCTTC. It yields the protein CASSSRYGYTF.